These 17 T cell receptor beta chains originate from one sample sequenced in a study of patients and donors after allogeneic stem cell transplantation. MiXCR, applied by TCRdb to the RT-PCR reads, yields one record per CDR3 protein. The sample holds roughly 41,000 distinct CDR3 sequences, about 30% seen once. The sequenced sample was blood, either unsorted or a sorted T cell fraction (not recorded which). These receptors all come from a human donor who was either an allogeneic HSCT recipient or a stem cell or donor lymphocyte infusion donor (not recorded which). It is not recorded whose cells these are; they may come from a transplant donor.

This clonotype was observed a few times. The chain couples TRBV9 to TRBJ1-4; TRBD1 aligns across 10 bases. The CDR3 covers 15 residues. Trimming removed 4 bases from V and 4 bases from J; junction bases left unmatched: 4. CDR1 is SGDLS, CDR2 YYNGEE, per germline. CDR3 coding DNA: TGTGCCAGCAGCCGAGGGGACAGGGGTAATGAAAAACTGTTTTTT. Its translation: CASSRGDRGNEKLFF.

This clonotype turned up a few times. The V call is TRBV7-3, the J call TRBJ2-7; D is ambiguous. The V and J ends lost 2 bases and 2 bases respectively, with 13 bases between them. CDR3 length: 15 residues. The germline V gene has CDR1 SGHTA and CDR2 FQGTGA. DNA of the CDR3: TGTGCCAGCAGCTTAGGGTTTGCCAGACCCTACGAGCAGTACTTC. Protein product: CASSLGFARPYEQYF.

Regarding this clonotype: A much bigger clone sits one base away, suggesting this may be a read error. The conserved phenylalanine or tryptophan normally closing the CDR3 is absent here, so this likely arose from a read error. This chain uses TRBV27 with TRBJ1-6; the D is unclear. Trimming pared 3 bases from V and 0 bases from J, leaving 9 bases between. CDR3 length equals 16 residues. Germline assignment: CDR1 MNHEY and CDR2 SMNVEV (reference sequence). The CDR3 DNA reads TGTGCCAGCAGTTTTTTGGGGAGCTCCTATAATTCACCCCTCCACTTG. Encoded protein: CASSFLGSSYNSPLHL.

The rearrangement joins TRBV11-2 to TRBJ2-2; D unclear. Trimming stripped 0 bases from V and 5 bases from J, with 7 bases between. Germline-derived CDR1 and CDR2 are SGHAT and FQNNGV. The CDR3 is 14 residues long. CDR3 in amino acids: CASSLEGWTGELFF. DNA for the CDR3: TGTGCCAGCAGCTTAGAGGGGTGGACCGGGGAGCTGTTTTTT.

The chain joins TRBV28 to TRBJ1-1; D perhaps matches TRBD1 (6 bases). The V end lost 3 bases, the J end lost 6 bases, and 17 bases lay between the germline ends. The germline gives CDR1 MDHEN, CDR2 SYDVKM. The CDR3 length is 15 residues. Here the CDR3 DNA reads TGTGCCAGCAGTTTCCCCGGGGGGCGATATCCTGAAGCTTTCTTT. As protein: CASSFPGGRYPEAFF.

The J gene is TRBJ2-3, the V gene TRBV29-1; D possibly corresponds to TRBD2 (6 bases). Between the trimmed V and J ends, which lost 5 bases and 4 bases, there was a span of 13 bases. The germline V gene has CDR1 SQVTM and CDR2 ANQGSEA. CDR3 size: 13 residues. The CDR3 protein is CSVTTWGADTQYF. The CDR3, as DNA: TGCAGCGTTACCACCTGGGGGGCAGATACGCAGTATTTT.

This clonotype has only a few counts. The chain combines TRBV2 with TRBJ2-2; 16 positions agree with TRBD2. V lost 10 bases to trimming and J lost 3 bases; unmatched junction nucleotides: 5. CDR1 and CDR2 from the germline V gene are SNHLY and FYNNEI. The CDR3 totals 16 residues. The DNA for the CDR3 is TGTGCCAACAAAGGGACTAGCGGGAGGGACACCGGGGAGCTGTTTTTT. It is translated as CANKGTSGRDTGELFF.

This clonotype showed up just a few times. This rearrangement joins TRBV7-6 to TRBJ1-1; D gene ambiguous. CDR3 length: 14 residues. Trimming took 0 bases from V and 1 from J, leaving 6 bases between them. Germline V gives CDR1 SGHVS, CDR2 FNYEAQ. This CDR3 reads CASSLALENTEAFF. In DNA, the CDR3 is TGTGCCAGCAGCTTAGCCCTAGAGAACACTGAAGCTTTCTTT. Based on the CDR3 plus reference TRBV7-6 and TRBJ1-1, the full variable domain is GAGVSQSPRYKVTKRGQDVALRCDPISGHVSLYWYRQALGQGPEFLTYFNYEAQQDKSGLPNDRFSAERPEGSISTLTIQRTEQRDSAMYRCASSLALENTEAFFGQGTRLTVV.

The chain links TRBV20-1 to TRBJ2-2; the D call may be TRBD1 or TRBD2 (6 bases each). Trimming took off 6 bases at V and 1 base at J, with 18 bases between the two ends. Germline values: CDR1 DFQATT, CDR2 SNEGSKA (reference sequence). The CDR3 consists of 16 residues. CDR3 in DNA: TGCAGTGCCTATAGAGGGGGACTTCTGAACACCGGGGAGCTGTTTTTT. It codes for CSAYRGGLLNTGELFF.

The rearrangement joins TRBV4-1 to TRBJ2-5, with a possible D match to TRBD1 (6 bases). Looked up from germline, CDR1 is MGHRA and CDR2 is YSYEKL. CDR3 size: 14 residues. Deletions cut 4 bases from V and 5 bases from J, with 14 bases between. The CDR3 DNA follows: TGCGCCAGCAGCCTCGACAGGATCGGGGAGACCCAGTACTTC. Protein product: CASSLDRIGETQYF.

The rearrangement links TRBV12-3 or TRBV12-4 to TRBJ2-3; D not certain. Trimming shortened V by 7 bases and J by 3 bases, and 5 bases separated the two germline ends. This CDR3 region has 11 residues. CDR3 amino acids: CASMETDTQYF. The CDR3 coding sequence is TGTGCCAGCATGGAGACAGATACGCAGTATTTT.

The CDR3, as DNA: TGCGCCAGCAGCCAGGCAGACAGGGTATACGAGCAGTACTTC. Its translation: CASSQADRVYEQYF. The chain carries TRBV4-1 and TRBJ2-7; TRBD1 matches at 7 bases. The CDR3 has 14 residues. The germline V gene has CDR1 MGHRA and CDR2 YSYEKL. Trimming removed 3 bases from V and 4 bases from J; junction bases left unmatched: 6.

The V call is TRBV5-6, the J call TRBJ1-6; D remains ambiguous. CDR1 is SGHDT and CDR2 is YYEEEE in the germline V gene. Trimming stripped 3 bases from V and 5 bases from J, with 12 bases between. The CDR3 has 15 amino acids. The CDR3 region is CASSYYELDNSPLHF. CDR3 nucleotides: TGTGCCAGCAGCTACTACGAACTCGATAATTCACCCCTCCACTTT.

The chain combines TRBV12-3 or TRBV12-4 with TRBJ2-7, with 8 nucleotides matching TRBD1. V lost 3 bases to trimming and J lost 0 bases; unmatched junction nucleotides: 7. The CDR3 extends over 16 amino acids. CDR3 coding DNA: TGTGCCAGCAGTTTTCGGACAGGGCCTAGCTCCTACGAGCAGTACTTC. This translates into CASSFRTGPSSYEQYF.

This clonotype appeared many times. The chain joins TRBV12-3 or TRBV12-4 to TRBJ2-4; D unclear. The V end lost 6 bases, the J end lost 12 bases, and 12 bases lay between the germline ends. The CDR3 consists of 11 residues. This chain's CDR3 is CASRYAGDQYF. The DNA for the CDR3 is TGTGCCAGCAGATACGCAGGCGATCAGTACTTC.

Regarding this clonotype: It is likely a read error, because the conserved phenylalanine at the end of the CDR3 is missing. The chain employs TRBV6-5 and TRBJ1-5, with D hard to call. The CDR3 has 15 amino acids. The V end lost 5 bases, the J end lost 0 bases, and 11 bases lay between the germline ends. Germline CDR1 is MNHEY and CDR2 is SVGAGI. For the CDR3, the DNA is TGTGCCAGCAGTACGACAAGTTATAGCAATCAGCCCCAGCATTTG. Translating it yields CASSTTSYSNQPQHL.

The chain recombines TRBV7-6 with TRBJ2-7; D may be TRBD1 or TRBD2 (6 bases each). CDR1 and CDR2 (germline): SGHVS, FNYEAQ. Between the trimmed V and J ends, which lost 2 bases and 2 bases, there was a span of 16 bases. CDR3 length equals 16 residues. CDR3 loop: CASSLIGGRLTYEQYF. The DNA of the CDR3 is TGTGCCAGCAGCTTAATAGGGGGGCGGCTAACCTACGAGCAGTACTTC.